One sample yielded the 32 T cell receptor beta chains listed below, sequenced in a study of T cells in localized non-small cell lung cancer. The repertoire was sequenced with immunoSEQ multiplex PCR; TCRdb's copy has only in-frame clones and lacks some. The table includes 30,000 or so clones, 87% detected once. The sequencing used peripheral blood, collected before any cancer treatment. The receptors shown here come from a male donor aged 60 or older with stage I lung adenocarcinoma.

J is TRBJ1-5 and V is TRBV19; TRBD1 might be the D (5 bases). The CDR3 is 15 residues long. Germline-derived CDR1 and CDR2 are LNHDA and SQIVND (reference sequence). Trimming stripped 7 bases from V and 5 bases from J, with 18 bases between. In nucleotides, the CDR3 is TGTGCCAGTAAGGGCCGCAGGGAAGCAGATCAGCCCCAGCATTTT. Its protein is CASKGRREADQPQHF.

This chain uses TRBV30 with TRBJ1-3; D is uncertain. Germline CDR1 and CDR2: GTSNPN and SVGIG (reference sequence). The ends were cut back, 1 base at V and 0 bases at J, with 4 bases in the middle. This CDR3 is 13 amino acids long. CDR3 DNA sequence: TGTGCCTGGAGTGACGGCTCTGGAAACACCATATATTTT. It yields the protein CAWSDGSGNTIYF.

J is TRBJ1-3 and V is TRBV9; 10 nucleotides align to TRBD1. The V segment lost 9 bases and the J segment 11 bases; nucleotides outside the gene matches: 20. The CDR3 runs 16 residues. The V gene's germline CDR1 is SGDLS and CDR2 YYNGEE. The CDR3 is CATGGTGAPRGASIYF. The CDR3 DNA is TGTGCCACAGGCGGGACAGGGGCACCCCGAGGGGCATCCATATATTTT.

Here the CDR3 DNA reads TGTGCCAGCAGCCCAGGCTGGAGCGCAATCGAGCAGTACTTC. The encoded protein is CASSPGWSAIEQYF. The V and J genes are TRBV7-2 and TRBJ2-7; D is unclear. Between the trimmed V and J ends, which lost 5 bases and 6 bases, there was a span of 17 bases. The germline V gene encodes CDR1 SGHTA and CDR2 FQGNSA. The length of the CDR3 is 14 residues.

The chain carries TRBV7-2 and TRBJ1-5; D is uncertain. The germline V and J ends were trimmed by 2 bases and 4 bases, with 9 bases remaining between them. The germline CDR1 and CDR2 sequences are SGHTA and FQGNSA. This CDR3 comprises 14 residues. The CDR3 nucleotides are TGTGCCAGCAGCTTAAGCCCAACTAATCAGCCCCAGCATTTT. It yields the protein CASSLSPTNQPQHF.

The rearrangement uses TRBV7-3 and TRBJ2-6; D is unclear. Trimming took off 0 bases at V and 2 bases at J, with 5 bases between the two ends. This CDR3 spans 15 amino acids. Germline values: CDR1 SGHTA, CDR2 FQGTGA. As DNA, the CDR3 is TGTGCCAGCAGCTTAACGATGACTGGGGCCAACGTCCTGACTTTC. Amino acids: CASSLTMTGANVLTF.

This chain links TRBV30 with TRBJ2-3; D call uncertain. V dropped 0 bases and J dropped 5 bases, with 6 bases sitting between them. The CDR3 runs 12 residues. Per germline, CDR1 GTSNPN and CDR2 SVGIG (reference sequence). The CDR3: CAWSVRGDTQYF. Written as DNA, the CDR3 is TGTGCCTGGAGTGTACGTGGAGATACGCAGTATTTT.

The chain combines TRBV15 with TRBJ1-2; D possibly corresponds to TRBD1 (5 bases). Trimming shortened V by 0 bases and J by 5 bases, and 13 bases separated the two germline ends. The CDR3 covers 15 residues. CDR1 is LNHNV, CDR2 YYDKDF, per germline (reference sequence). The chain's CDR3 is CATSRDQVTVYGYTF. The CDR3 region has the DNA TGTGCCACCAGCAGAGATCAAGTGACAGTTTATGGCTACACCTTC.

In its sample, this clone was seen a few times. This rearrangement joins TRBV5-6 to TRBJ2-7; 8 nucleotides line up with TRBD1. Germline V gene sequence: CDR1 SGHDT, CDR2 YYEEEE. The CDR3 spans 17 residues. The V gene end was trimmed by 0 bases and the J gene end by 5 bases; junction bases not matched to a gene: 13. The CDR3 DNA reads as TGTGCCAGCAGCTTGGTGAGGGCCAGGGGGCTTGCCAACGAGCAGTACTTC. Translating gives CASSLVRARGLANEQYF.

This clone has a single count. The V gene is TRBV6-1, the J gene TRBJ2-6, with 8 positions matching TRBD1. Losses at the gene ends were 4 bases for V and 0 bases for J; bases not matched to a gene: 8. Germline V gene data show CDR1 as MNHNS and CDR2 as SASEGT. The CDR3 loop spans 18 amino acids. CDR3 nucleotides: TGTGCCAGCAGTGCGATGGGACAGGCGCTCTCTGGGGCCAACGTCCTGACTTTC. This translates into CASSAMGQALSGANVLTF.

The V gene is TRBV18, the J gene TRBJ2-3; D is unclear. The CDR3 runs 15 residues. V lost 2 bases and J lost 1, with 10 bases in between. The germline V gene has CDR1 KGHSH and CDR2 LQKENI. Written as DNA, the CDR3 is TGTGCCAGCTCACCAGAGCAAGGCGGCACAGATACGCAGTATTTT. Protein sequence: CASSPEQGGTDTQYF.

The chain combines TRBV28 with TRBJ1-4; D remains unclear. The ends were cut back, 7 bases at V and 8 bases at J, with 14 bases in the middle. The CDR3 has 13 amino acids. CDR1 is MDHEN, CDR2 SYDVKM, per germline. CDR3 DNA sequence: TGTGCCAGCACTTCCAATTTACGGGAAAAACTGTTTTTT. Protein sequence: CASTSNLREKLFF.

This chain uses TRBV15 with TRBJ1-5, with no clear D. The V and J ends lost 1 base and 1 base respectively, with 5 bases between them. The CDR3 length is 14 residues. Germline V gene lookup returns CDR1 LNHNV and CDR2 YYDKDF (reference sequence). CDR3 bases: TGTGCCACCAGCAGAGGACGGAGCAATCAGCCCCAGCATTTT. The encoded protein is CATSRGRSNQPQHF.

The chain recombines TRBV9 with TRBJ1-2; D unresolved. CDR3 length: 14 residues. In germline, CDR1 is SGDLS, CDR2 YYNGEE. Deletions cut 0 bases from V and 1 base from J, with 7 bases between. The CDR3 here is CASSVDPLNYGYTF. Written as DNA, the CDR3 is TGTGCCAGCAGCGTAGACCCTCTTAACTATGGCTACACCTTC.

The chain has TRBV19 and TRBJ2-3, with unresolved D. The CDR3 is 13 amino acids. The V gene lost 5 bases and the J gene lost 4 bases, with 10 bases spanning the gap. Germline CDR1 LNHDA, CDR2 SQIVND (reference sequence). CDR3 loop: CASSLDLPDTQYF. The CDR3 coding sequence is TGTGCCAGTAGTTTGGACCTGCCAGATACGCAGTATTTT.

J is TRBJ1-5 and V is TRBV19; possibly TRBD1 for D (5 bases). Trimming shortened V by 8 bases and J by 3 bases, and 11 bases separated the two germline ends. Per the germline V gene, CDR1 is LNHDA and CDR2 is SQIVND (reference sequence). CDR3 length: 13 amino acids. This chain's CDR3 is CASRGRDNQPQHF. CDR3 coding DNA: TGTGCCAGTCGGGGGAGGGACAATCAGCCCCAGCATTTT.

This chain connects TRBV4-2 to TRBJ1-2; D is unclear. Germline V CDR1 and CDR2: LGHNA, YNFKEQ. The CDR3 totals 14 residues. V lost 1 base, J lost 8 bases, and 14 bases lay in between. CDR3 nucleotides: TGTGCCAGCAGCCAAGGTTCTGGGAGTCTAGGCTACACCTTC. It encodes CASSQGSGSLGYTF.

This clone showed up just a few times. The chain joins TRBV6-5 to TRBJ1-4, with D uncertain. Germline CDR1 and CDR2: MNHEY and SVGAGI. The V end was cut by 11 bases, the J end by 5 bases, with 18 bases between. This CDR3 has 14 amino acids. The CDR3 reads CAGFLGDRNEKLFF. The CDR3 DNA follows: TGTGCCGGCTTCCTCGGGGATCGAAATGAAAAACTGTTTTTT.

V and J are TRBV9 and TRBJ1-1; D uncertain. Germline CDR1 SGDLS, CDR2 YYNGEE. The CDR3 totals 16 residues. Trimming removed 0 bases from V and 1 base from J, with 13 bases in between. CDR3 DNA sequence: TGTGCCAGCAGCGTAGGCCTTTCTTGGGCGAACACTGAAGCTTTCTTT. This encodes CASSVGLSWANTEAFF.

This clone was counted a few times. J is TRBJ2-1 and V is TRBV18; 8 bases match TRBD2. Germline-derived CDR1 and CDR2 are KGHSH and LQKENI. The CDR3 length is 15 residues. Trimming removed 1 base from V and 7 bases from J; junction bases left unmatched: 6. DNA of the CDR3: TGTGCCAGCTCACCACGGACTAGCCAGAAGAATGAGCAGTTCTTC. This encodes CASSPRTSQKNEQFF.

This chain connects TRBV5-1 to TRBJ2-6, with D perhaps matching TRBD1 (5 bases). CDR1 is SGHRS and CDR2 is YFSETQ in the germline V gene. The CDR3 loop spans 15 amino acids. V was cut by 2 bases and J by 2 bases, with 8 bases left in between. The CDR3 DNA follows: TGCGCCAGCAGCTTCAGGGCTCCTGGGGCCAACGTCCTGACTTTC. Translation gives CASSFRAPGANVLTF.

The CDR3 DNA is TGTGCCAGTACCGCCGGATGGCCTGGAAACACCATATATTTT. Translation: CASTAGWPGNTIYF. J is TRBJ1-3 and V is TRBV19; D is undetermined. The germline V gene has CDR1 LNHDA and CDR2 SQIVND (reference sequence). Between the trimmed V and J ends, which lost 7 bases and 2 bases, there was a span of 12 bases. This CDR3 has 14 amino acids.

This chain joins TRBV5-1 and TRBJ2-2, with D perhaps TRBD1 (5 bases). V was pared by 7 bases and J by 0 bases, with 13 bases between. The germline CDR1 and CDR2 sequences are SGHRS and YFSETQ. The CDR3 contains 15 residues. CDR3 in DNA: TGCGCCAGCCAAATGGGGCTCTCGAACACCGGGGAGCTGTTTTTT. Translation: CASQMGLSNTGELFF.

In its sample, this clone was seen once. The gene calls are TRBV2 and TRBJ1-1; 7 positions match TRBD1. Germline V gives CDR1 SNHLY, CDR2 FYNNEI. The CDR3 covers 15 residues. Trimming removed 1 base from V and 6 bases from J; junction bases left unmatched: 8. In nucleotides, the CDR3 is TGTGCCAGCAGTGAAGAAAAGGGGGCGCGGTCTGAAGCTTTCTTT. Residues: CASSEEKGARSEAFF.

The chain recombines TRBV28 with TRBJ1-2, with 8 bases matching TRBD1. Germline lookup yields CDR1 MDHEN and CDR2 SYDVKM. The V and J ends lost 5 bases and 4 bases, in that order; junction bases with no gene match: 9. The CDR3 runs 15 residues. The CDR3 region has the DNA TGTGCCAGCAGTCCTACCCGACAGGGGAGCTATGGCTACACCTTC. It yields the protein CASSPTRQGSYGYTF.

This rearrangement joins TRBV6-1 to TRBJ2-1, with 13 bases fitting TRBD2. V lost 4 bases to trimming and J lost 4 bases; unmatched junction nucleotides: 1. Germline lookup yields CDR1 MNHNS and CDR2 SASEGT. The CDR3 loop spans 15 amino acids. The CDR3 nucleotides read TGTGCCAGCAGTGGACTAGCGGGGGGTTACAATGAGCAGTTCTTC. This sequence encodes CASSGLAGGYNEQFF.

The rearrangement links TRBV28 to TRBJ1-4; tentatively, D is TRBD1 (5 bases). V lost 4 bases and J lost 4, with 10 bases in between. The CDR3 spans 14 residues. CDR1 is MDHEN and CDR2 is SYDVKM in the germline V gene. CDR3 DNA: TGTGCCAGCAGTTCAGGGAGGGATAATGAAAAACTGTTTTTT. It translates to CASSSGRDNEKLFF.

J is TRBJ2-2 and V is TRBV19, with D perhaps assigned TRBD1 or TRBD2 (5 bases each). This CDR3 has 14 amino acids. The V gene lost 7 bases and the J gene lost 2 bases, with 11 bases spanning the gap. Per the germline V gene, CDR1 is LNHDA and CDR2 is SQIVND (reference sequence). This CDR3 reads CASTGQPNTGELFF. Written as DNA, the CDR3 is TGTGCCAGTACGGGGCAGCCTAACACCGGGGAGCTGTTTTTT.

The chain joins TRBV16 to TRBJ2-3; 7 bases are a match to TRBD2. This CDR3 region has 17 residues. Germline CDR1 is KGHSY and CDR2 is FQNENV. J was trimmed by 4 bases and V by 0 bases; bases with no gene match: 10. CDR3 bases: TGTGCCAGCAGCCAATCCCCCCGGCAGGGAGGGGCAGATACGCAGTATTTT. Residues: CASSQSPRQGGADTQYF.

The chain links TRBV28 to TRBJ2-6, with D possibly being TRBD1 (5 bases). Germline V gives CDR1 MDHEN, CDR2 SYDVKM. Trimming removed 5 bases at V and 0 bases at J, with 20 bases between. The CDR3 runs 19 residues. Here the CDR3 DNA reads TGTGCCAGCAGTCCGTCGTTGGCTAGGGGTTTCTCTGGGGCCAACGTCCTGACTTTC. The encoded protein is CASSPSLARGFSGANVLTF.

The chain is built from TRBV2 and TRBJ1-2; tentative D call: TRBD1 (6 bases). V lost 7 bases and J lost 2, with 11 bases in between. In germline, CDR1 is SNHLY, CDR2 FYNNEI. The CDR3 has 13 amino acids. The CDR3 reads CASTEGGNYGYTF. Here the CDR3 DNA reads TGTGCCAGCACAGAGGGGGGGAACTATGGCTACACCTTC.

The rearrangement links TRBV9 to TRBJ1-4, with 7 bases aligning to TRBD1. The CDR3 loop spans 14 amino acids. CDR1 is SGDLS and CDR2 is YYNGEE in the germline V gene. The V segment lost 3 bases and the J segment 4 bases; nucleotides outside the gene matches: 3. This CDR3 is CASSAQGFNEKLFF. CDR3 DNA: TGTGCCAGCAGCGCACAGGGGTTTAATGAAAAACTGTTTTTT. The full variable domain, its missing parts supplied by reference TRBV9 and TRBJ1-4, is DSGVTQTPKHLITATGQRVTLRCSPRSGDLSVYWYQQSLDQGLQFLIQYYNGEERAKGNILERFSAQQFPDLHSELNLSSLELGDSALYFCASSAQGFNEKLFFGSGTQLSVL.